A single sample is the source of the 10 T cell receptor beta chains below, sequenced in a study of T-cell memory formation after mild COVID-19 (dated by TCRdb to the early 2020s). To prepare the library, 5' RACE was applied. The sequencer listed for this sample is Illumina NovaSeq 6000. TCRdb reran the public reads through fastp at Q25 and MiXCR, keeping productive beta chains. Records with the same CDR3 protein are collapsed into one entry carrying the most frequent genes and DNA. For this sample there are fewer than 30,000 distinct CDR3 sequences; about 12% appear just once. Jointly, the top ten make up roughly 15% of the sample. The sequenced sample was PBMCs or a T cell subset sorted from them (not recorded which). Receptor source: an adult woman who had mild COVID-19 (a few samples of this study predate the infection). The sample titles of this study are shuffled in the database, so cell type and time point are left out; the donor was told from shared clones.

This clonotype was counted ten times or more. The J gene is TRBJ2-7, the V gene TRBV7-2; 7 bases align to TRBD2. J was trimmed by 2 bases and V by 4 bases; bases with no gene match: 14. This CDR3 comprises 17 residues. Germline V gene data show CDR1 as SGHTA and CDR2 as FQGNSA. The CDR3 reads CASSSQDSGYETYEQYF. Written as DNA, the CDR3 is TGTGCCAGCAGCTCTCAAGATAGCGGGTACGAAACCTACGAGCAGTACTTC.

The V call is TRBV15, the J call TRBJ1-1; D is unresolved. The V end lost 6 bases, the J end lost 1 base, and 12 bases lay between the germline ends. The CDR3 runs to 14 residues. Germline CDR1 and CDR2: LNHNV and YYDKDF (reference sequence). The CDR3 DNA reads TGTGCCACCAGTAATTCAGCACAGAACACTGAAGCTTTCTTT. Protein sequence: CATSNSAQNTEAFF.

About this clonotype: A much more abundant neighbour one base away suggests this may be a read error. The chain couples TRBV4-3 to TRBJ1-2; D gene unclear. Trimming shortened V by 1 base and J by 4 bases, and 13 bases separated the two germline ends. The CDR3 has 15 amino acids. Germline V lookup: CDR1 LGHNA, CDR2 YSLEER. CDR3 sequence: CASSQVLADSYGYTF. The CDR3 DNA is TGCGCCAGCAGCCAAGTACTCGCAGATTCCTATGGCTACACCTTC.

This clonotype was seen repeatedly, ten times or more. The CDR3 bases are TGTGCCAGCACCCTGGACAGGGTCGGCTATGGCTACACCTTC. This gives the protein CASTLDRVGYGYTF. The chain couples TRBV28 to TRBJ1-2; 8 nucleotides agree with TRBD1. The CDR3 is made up of 14 amino acids. Losses at the gene ends were 7 bases for V and 4 bases for J; bases not matched to a gene: 8. Germline V gene sequence: CDR1 MDHEN, CDR2 SYDVKM.

In this sample, this clonotype turned up many times. The gene calls are TRBV27 and TRBJ1-1; D call uncertain. CDR1 is MNHEY, CDR2 SMNVEV, per germline (reference sequence). Trimming shortened V by 5 bases and J by 4 bases, and 11 bases separated the two germline ends. The CDR3 consists of 13 residues. CDR3 DNA sequence: TGTGCCAGCAGTCTCGAAGTAACCACTGAAGCTTTCTTT. Its protein is CASSLEVTTEAFF.

Ten or more counts support this clonotype. The chain couples TRBV11-2 to TRBJ2-3; D is undetermined. In germline, CDR1 is SGHAT, CDR2 FQNNGV. Trimming pared 7 bases from V and 2 bases from J, leaving 16 bases between. The CDR3 is 15 amino acids. CDR3 DNA sequence: TGTGCCAGCAACCCCAATTCCAGACCCACAGATACGCAGTATTTT. Protein sequence: CASNPNSRPTDTQYF.

V usage is TRBV20-1 and J usage is TRBJ1-2; D not certain. The CDR3 has 12 amino acids. Trimming cost V 2 bases and J 6 bases, with 10 bases left between them. Germline CDR1 DFQATT, CDR2 SNEGSKA (reference sequence). This chain's CDR3 is CSARTPPDGYTF. For the CDR3, the DNA is TGCAGTGCTAGAACCCCTCCCGATGGCTACACCTTC.

This clonotype was detected ten times or more. The rearrangement links TRBV5-1 to TRBJ2-7, with a possible D match to TRBD1 (5 bases). Germline CDR1 SGHRS, CDR2 YFSETQ. Trimming left V 4 bases short and J 0 bases short, with 14 bases between. There are 15 residues in the CDR3. CDR3 in amino acids: CASSPTAGNSYEQYF. The CDR3 nucleotides read TGCGCCAGCAGCCCTACGGCAGGGAACTCCTACGAGCAGTACTTC. Complete variable domain (other parts from reference TRBV5-1 and TRBJ2-7): KAGVTQTPRYLIKTRGQQVTLSCSPISGHRSVSWYQQTPGQGLQFLFEYFSETQRNKGNFPGRFSGRQFSNSRSEMNVSTLELGDSALYLCASSPTAGNSYEQYFGPGTRLTVT.

There are many counts of this clonotype. The chain has TRBV20-1 and TRBJ2-7; the D gene is possibly TRBD2 (5 bases). The germline V gene has CDR1 DFQATT and CDR2 SNEGSKA (reference sequence). V lost 5 bases to trimming and J lost 2 bases, with 16 bases between them. The CDR3 has 14 residues. The CDR3 here is CSAVAYIGAYEQYF. CDR3 DNA: TGCAGTGCTGTGGCGTACATCGGGGCCTACGAGCAGTACTTC.

This clonotype was picked up many times. The genes are TRBV6-2 or TRBV6-3 and TRBJ1-1; D gene ambiguous. Per germline, CDR1 MNHEY and CDR2 SVGEGT. V was cut by 0 bases and J by 6 bases, with 8 bases left in between. CDR3 size: 13 residues. The CDR3 nucleotides read TGTGCCAGCAGTTACTCGAGCTCCCCTGAAGCTTTCTTT. Amino acids: CASSYSSSPEAFF.